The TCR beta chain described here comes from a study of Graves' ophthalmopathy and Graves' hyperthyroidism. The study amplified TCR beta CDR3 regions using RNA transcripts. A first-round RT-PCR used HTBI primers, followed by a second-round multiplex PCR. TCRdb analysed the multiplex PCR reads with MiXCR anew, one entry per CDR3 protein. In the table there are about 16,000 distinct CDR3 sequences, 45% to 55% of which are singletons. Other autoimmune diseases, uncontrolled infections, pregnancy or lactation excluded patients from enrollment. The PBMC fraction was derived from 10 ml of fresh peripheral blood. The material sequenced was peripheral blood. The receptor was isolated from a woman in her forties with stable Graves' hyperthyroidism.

The CDR3 DNA reads as TGCAGCGTTGTCGAACAGGGGTATCAGCCCCAGCATTTT. Protein: CSVVEQGYQPQHF. The chain links TRBV29-1 to TRBJ1-5, with 7 bases fitting TRBD1. With 4 bases clipped from V and 5 bases from J, the junction kept 5 bases outside the gene matches. The CDR3 is made up of 13 amino acids. Germline V CDR1 and CDR2: SQVTM, ANQGSEA.